This T cell receptor beta chain was obtained from a study of T cell changes during pregnancy in multiple sclerosis. CDR1 and CDR2 (germline): SGHDN, FVKESK. V lost 4 bases, J lost 11 bases, and 12 bases lay in between. The CDR3 has 12 residues. Using immunoSEQ multiplex PCR, the repertoire was profiled, and TCRdb retains in-frame clones only, with some absent. Of under 50,000 clones in the sample, 90% are singletons; the top ten hold 0.45% to 0.55%. The chain is built from TRBV14 and TRBJ2-1; possibly TRBD1 for D (6 bases). This sample comprised CD4+ T cells from peripheral blood mononuclear cells, obtained in the first trimester of pregnancy. The receptor was derived from a female donor in good health, enrolled as a control in a pregnancy study. CDR3 nucleotides: TGTGCCAGCAGCCCTAAGGGGGTTAAGCAGTTCTTC. Translation: CASSPKGVKQFF.